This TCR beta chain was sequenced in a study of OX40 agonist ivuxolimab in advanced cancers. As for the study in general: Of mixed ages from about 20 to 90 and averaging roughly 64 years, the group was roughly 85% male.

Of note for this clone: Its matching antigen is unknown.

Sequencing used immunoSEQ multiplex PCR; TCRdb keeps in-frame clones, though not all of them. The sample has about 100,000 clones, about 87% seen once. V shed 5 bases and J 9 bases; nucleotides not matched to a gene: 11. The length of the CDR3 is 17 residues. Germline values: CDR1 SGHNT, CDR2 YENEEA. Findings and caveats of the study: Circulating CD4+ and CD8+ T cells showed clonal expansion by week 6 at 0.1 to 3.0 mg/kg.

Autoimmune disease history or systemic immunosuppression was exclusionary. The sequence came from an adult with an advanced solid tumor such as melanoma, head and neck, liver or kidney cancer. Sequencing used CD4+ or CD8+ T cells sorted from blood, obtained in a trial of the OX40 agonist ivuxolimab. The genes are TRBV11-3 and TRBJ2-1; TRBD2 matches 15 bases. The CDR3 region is CASSPRTSGGAISEQFF. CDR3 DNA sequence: TGTGCCAGCAGCCCCCGGACTAGCGGGGGGGCGATCAGTGAGCAGTTCTTC. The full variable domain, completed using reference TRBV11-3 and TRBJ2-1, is EAGVVQSPRYKIIEKKQPVAFWCNPISGHNTLYWYLQNLGQGPELLIRYENEEAVDDSQLPKDRFSAERLKGVDSTLKIQPAELGDSAVYLCASSPRTSGGAISEQFFGPGTRLTVL.